This entry lists 2 T cell receptor beta chains sequenced from one sample in a study of T cell responses to AZD1222 COVID-19 vaccine. Data came from immunoSEQ multiplex PCR; TCRdb stores just in-frame clones and leaves some out. Among 150,000 or so clones, approximately 90% were seen once, and the ten largest hold 1.5% to 2%. Sample: peripheral blood, taken on day 0 of AZD1222 vaccination. These receptors were taken from an adult in good health.

This chain links TRBV28 with TRBJ2-1; TRBD2 aligns across 7 bases. Trimming at V came to 4 bases and at J to 2 bases, leaving 11 bases not matched to a gene. CDR3 length: 17 residues. Germline V gene lookup returns CDR1 MDHEN and CDR2 SYDVKM. CDR3 residues: CASSWGGGREAYNEQFF. As DNA, the CDR3 is TGTGCCAGCAGTTGGGGGGGAGGACGGGAGGCCTACAATGAGCAGTTCTTC. Full variable domain (outside the CDR3, taken from reference TRBV28 and TRBJ2-1): DVKVTQSSRYLVKRTGEKVFLECVQDMDHENMFWYRQDPGLGLRLIYFSYDVKMKEKGDIPEGYSVSREKKERFSLILESASTNQTSMYLCASSWGGGREAYNEQFFGPGTRLTVL.

The genes are TRBV28 and TRBJ2-3; D gene unclear. The germline gives CDR1 MDHEN, CDR2 SYDVKM. Trimming removed 7 bases from V and 2 bases from J, with 19 bases in between. This CDR3 has 16 amino acids. CDR3 sequence (DNA): TGTGCCAGCACTTACTTCGATGCGCCTCCCACAGATACGCAGTATTTT. This encodes CASTYFDAPPTDTQYF.